The rows below give T cell receptor beta chains drawn from one sample of a study of human T cells and chemical hapten exposure. TCRdb re-derived calls from the RACE reads in MiXCR, one entry per CDR3 protein. There are some 57,000 distinct CDR3 sequences in the sample; 9.5% to 10% occur only once, and approximately 1.8% lies in the top ten. Here the sequenced sample was whole blood, taken in connection with sensitization to the hapten diphenylcyclopropenone (DPC). The receptors shown here come from a woman aged 50 to 60 with alopecia areata. Some clones in this sample may be carry-over from other donors' samples. The CDR3 runs from the conserved cysteine through the conserved F or W. D genes are given only for firm matches. Where a row states a size, it is once, few, many or the class of an expanded clone; other rows omit it.

clone_size | j_call | v_call | d_call | cdr3_nt | cdr3_aa
- | TRBJ2-4 | TRBV5-1 | - | TGCGCCAGCAGACAGGGTGACTGGGGAAACATTCAGTACTTC | CASRQGDWGNIQYF
few | TRBJ2-5 | TRBV18 | - | TGTGCCAGCTCACCCACGGGTCGGCTGGCGGGCCAAGAGACCCAGTACTTC | CASSPTGRLAGQETQYF
many | TRBJ1-1 | TRBV2 | - | TGTGCCAGCAGTGAGTGGGTGAACACTGAAGCTTTCTTT | CASSEWVNTEAFF
many | TRBJ1-1 | TRBV10-2 | - | TGCGCCAGCAGTGAGGGGTGGAACACTGAAGCTTTCTTT | CASSEGWNTEAFF
few | TRBJ1-5 | TRBV29-1 | TRBD1 | TGCAGCGTGCCGAAACGGATCCCGGACAGGGATAGCAATCAGCCCCAGCATTTT | CSVPKRIPDRDSNQPQHF
many | TRBJ1-1 | TRBV18 | TRBD1 | TGTGCCAGCTCACCAGTGGATAGTACAGGGGGCTTGGCTTTCTTT | CASSPVDSTGGLAFF
- | TRBJ2-2 | TRBV28 | TRBD1 | TGTGCCAGCAGGCCGACAGGGACCGGGGAGCTGTTTTTT | CASRPTGTGELFF
- | TRBJ2-3 | TRBV4-2 | - | TGTGCCAGCAGCCCTGCTTCATTAGATACGCAGTATTTT | CASSPASLDTQYF
few | TRBJ2-1 | TRBV27 | TRBD2 | TGTGCCAGCAGTACTCCGACTAGCGGGAGATCTCTGGAGCAGTTCTTC | CASSTPTSGRSLEQFF
many | TRBJ1-2 | TRBV29-1 | TRBD1 | TGCAGCGCCGGGGGACAGGGAAAATATGGCTACACCTTC | CSAGGQGKYGYTF
many | TRBJ1-5 | TRBV2 | - | TGTGCCAGCAGCGCCGGGAGTGGCAATCAGCCCCAGCATTTT | CASSAGSGNQPQHF
- | TRBJ2-5 | TRBV5-1 | TRBD1 | TGCGCCAGCAGCTGGGGGACAGGGGCCGGTATCACCCAAGAGACCCAGTACTTC | CASSWGTGAGITQETQYF
many | TRBJ1-1 | TRBV12-3/TRBV12-4 | TRBD1 | TGTGCCAGCAGTCATGGGGACAGGGCCACTGAAGCTTTCTTT | CASSHGDRATEAFF
few | TRBJ2-1 | TRBV7-9 | - | TGTGCCAGCAGCCCCCATCGGGGGTACAATGAGCAGTTCTTC | CASSPHRGYNEQFF
- | TRBJ2-3 | TRBV7-7 | - | TGTGCTAGCAGCTTAGGCCTGAGTGCAGATACGCAGTATTTT | CASSLGLSADTQYF
- | TRBJ1-5 | TRBV29-1 | - | TGCAGCGTTGGACACCAGCCCCAGCATTTT | CSVGHQPQHF
- | TRBJ1-5 | TRBV19 | - | TGTGCCAGTACCAATGGTGTGCTTCTTAGCAATCAGCCCCAGCATTTT | CASTNGVLLSNQPQHF
many | TRBJ1-5 | TRBV23-1 | - | TGCGCCAGCAGTCAACAGGGCGCTGGAGAGAATCAGCCCCAGCATTTT | CASSQQGAGENQPQHF
- | TRBJ2-4 | TRBV28 | - | TGTGCCAGCAGTTTTGCAGTCTTCCAAACTTATCACATTCAGTACTTC | CASSFAVFQTYHIQYF
few | TRBJ2-1 | TRBV7-2 | - | TGTGCCAGCAGTTCGCGGAACAGGGATGAGCAGTTCTTC | CASSSRNRDEQFF
few | TRBJ2-7 | TRBV4-1 | - | TGCGCCAGCAGCCAGGGACGGGCGAAAAGAAGCTACGAGCAGTACTTC | CASSQGRAKRSYEQYF
few | TRBJ2-7 | TRBV5-1 | - | TGCGCCAGCAGCTTTGGGCACGCCGACGAGCAGTACTTC | CASSFGHADEQYF
- | TRBJ2-3 | TRBV6-1 | TRBD1 | TGTGCCAGCGGAGTGTTTTCGGACAGGGGCCCAAGGACCTATAGCACAGATACGCAGTATTTT | CASGVFSDRGPRTYSTDTQYF
- | TRBJ1-1 | TRBV12-3/TRBV12-4 | - | TGTGCCAGCAGTTTGCCGGACAACACTGAAGCTTTCTTT | CASSLPDNTEAFF
few | TRBJ2-5 | TRBV5-1 | TRBD2 | TGCGCCAGCAGCTCGAAAGGACTAGACCAAGAGACCCAGTACTTC | CASSSKGLDQETQYF
many | TRBJ2-3 | TRBV15 | - | TGTGCCACCAGCGCGAGGTCAGATACGCAGTATTTT | CATSARSDTQYF
- | TRBJ2-1 | TRBV10-2 | - | TGCGCCAGCAGAGTTCTGTTCTTC | CASRVLFF
- | TRBJ2-7 | TRBV6-2/TRBV6-3 | TRBD2 | TGTGCCAGCAGTTACCGCGGGACTAAAGTCGAGCAGTACTTC | CASSYRGTKVEQYF
- | TRBJ2-5 | TRBV6-2/TRBV6-3 | TRBD1 | TGTGCCAGCAGTTACGGACAGGGACAAGAGACCCAGTACTTC | CASSYGQGQETQYF
few | TRBJ1-3 | TRBV7-6 | TRBD1 | TGTGCCAGCAGCGGCGGGACAGGGAGAAGCACCATATATTTT | CASSGGTGRSTIYF
few | TRBJ2-7 | TRBV7-2 | TRBD2 | TGTGCCAGCAGCCCAGTAGCGGGAGAGACTTACGAGCAGTACTTC | CASSPVAGETYEQYF
- | TRBJ2-3 | TRBV7-2 | TRBD2 | TGTGCCAGCGGCGCGGGGGGGCGGTTGGGAGATACGCAGTATTTT | CASGAGGRLGDTQYF
- | TRBJ2-2 | TRBV12-3/TRBV12-4 | - | TGTGCCAGCCGCTACACCGGGGAGCTGTTTTTT | CASRYTGELFF
- | TRBJ1-2 | TRBV18 | - | TGTGCCAGCTCACCCCAGGGTTTGGATGGCTACACCTTC | CASSPQGLDGYTF
few | TRBJ2-7 | TRBV28 | - | TGTGCCAGCAGTTTACAGGTCCCGATCAGGAAATCCTACGAGCAGTACTTC | CASSLQVPIRKSYEQYF
- | TRBJ1-1 | TRBV6-5 | - | TGTGCCAGCAGCCCCCCGAAGGGCCGGGGGAGGACTGAAGCTTTCTTT | CASSPPKGRGRTEAFF
- | TRBJ2-7 | TRBV6-2/TRBV6-3 | - | TGTGCCAGCAGTTACGGCAAGAGCTACGAGCAGTACTTC | CASSYGKSYEQYF
few | TRBJ1-1 | TRBV19 | - | TGTGCCAGTACCCACAGGAACGAAGCTTTCTTT | CASTHRNEAFF
- | TRBJ2-7 | TRBV28 | TRBD2 | TGTGCCAGCAGTGGGTATAGCGGGATTGACTACGAGCAGTACTTC | CASSGYSGIDYEQYF
many | TRBJ1-3 | TRBV6-2/TRBV6-3 | - | TGTGCCAGCAGTTGGGGGTTTTCGCGAGGATCTGGAAACACCATATATTTT | CASSWGFSRGSGNTIYF
few | TRBJ1-5 | TRBV11-2 | - | TGTGCCAGCAACTCACAGAGAGGACATTCCCTCCGGGGGAGCAATCAGCCCCAGCATTTT | CASNSQRGHSLRGSNQPQHF